This T cell receptor beta chain was captured by sequencing in a study of immune evolution from preneoplasia to lung adenocarcinoma. Study as a whole: HLA loss of heterozygosity: about 7% AIS, about 15% MIA, approximately 35% ADC, none AAH.

With regard to this clone: No antigen is known for it.

Assay used: immunoSEQ multiplex PCR; TCRdb lists only in-frame clones, some missing. Of approximately 4,000 clones detected, 70% to 90% appear once; the ten largest clones hold less than 4%. The CDR3 runs 15 residues. Trimming pared 1 base from V and 4 bases from J, leaving 12 bases between. CDR1 and CDR2 from the germline V gene are SGHDT and YYEEEE. Points from the study as a whole: T cell clonality was higher in KRAS-mutant than EGFR-mutant or wild-type nodules.

Each case's diagnosis was confirmed by two pathologists on H&E. The sequenced sample consisted of FFPE minimally invasive lung adenocarcinoma tissue. The sequence was obtained from a donor at least 70 years old with lung adenocarcinoma. The V and J genes are TRBV5-6 and TRBJ1-5; the D is unclear. The CDR3 is CASSLWTNPNQPQHF. The CDR3 DNA follows: TGTGCCAGCAGCTTGTGGACCAATCCAAATCAGCCCCAGCATTTT.